This T cell receptor beta chain was identified in a study of T cell repertoires in cytomegalovirus infection. This clonotype turned up a few times. TCRdb independently ran MiXCR on the reads; one entry per CDR3 protein. The sample consists of about 230,000 distinct CDR3 sequences, about 23% of them appearing once. Germline V gene lookup returns CDR1 MDHEN and CDR2 SYDVKM. This CDR3 is 16 amino acids long. Trimming took off 5 bases at V and 0 bases at J, with 14 bases between the two ends. The sequencing input was CD8+ T cells from PBMCs. The chain is built from TRBV28 and TRBJ1-3; D unclear. The clonotype was recovered from a human donor in good health (CMV status not recorded). Some clones in this sample may be carry-over from other donors' samples. CDR3 amino acids: CASSPLGTISGNTIYF. Here the CDR3 DNA reads TGTGCCAGCAGTCCTCTAGGCACCATCTCTGGAAACACCATATATTTT.